This TCR beta chain was captured by sequencing in a study of T cell responses to AZD1222 COVID-19 vaccine. A note on this clone: Its antigen is still unknown.

Generated by immunoSEQ multiplex PCR, the TCRdb table keeps only in-frame clones and is missing some. The repertoire holds approximately 89,000 clones, with 90% as singletons. The V gene lost 5 bases and the J gene lost 4 bases, with 12 bases spanning the gap. Germline V lookup: CDR1 SGHTA, CDR2 FQGNSA. This CDR3 spans 14 amino acids. Timing groups of about 4 and about 12 weeks for second doses were pooled. Study results and limitations: Reports say nearly half of spike-specific TCRs go after unmutated variant regions. Mapped onto spike, vaccine-associated CD4 TCRs spanned it and were dominant at 160-218 and 743-854. Donors were chiefly white British, with a greater number of females, and clonal diversity was perhaps underestimated.

The chain has TRBV7-2 and TRBJ2-1; D possibly corresponds to TRBD1 (5 bases). Specimen: peripheral blood, collected 28 days after the second AZD1222 dose. This TCR derives from an adult who received the AZD1222 COVID-19 vaccine. CDR3 in DNA: TGTGCCAGCAGCAGCTGGGGCCTGTACAATGAGCAGTTCTTC. Translated, it gives CASSSWGLYNEQFF.